This T cell receptor beta chain came from a study of T cell changes during pregnancy in multiple sclerosis. TCRdb's table, derived via immunoSEQ multiplex PCR, lists solely in-frame clones and lacks some. The sample yields about 89,000 clones, just under 95% seen once. This CDR3 spans 18 amino acids. Germline V CDR1 and CDR2: SGDLS, YYNGEE. V shed 4 bases, J shed 6 bases, and the junction held 21 bases outside the gene matches. This specimen consisted of peripheral blood, obtained in the third trimester of pregnancy. The rearrangement links TRBV9 to TRBJ1-1, with 7 bases fitting TRBD1. The TCR originated in a female donor with multiple sclerosis, enrolled in a pregnancy study. The CDR3 nucleotides read TGTGCCAGCAGCTTGGGGGGCCCCCAGGGGGGAAATGGAGCTGAAGCTTTCTTT. Translated, it gives CASSLGGPQGGNGAEAFF.